The T cell receptor (beta chain) described here comes from a study of shared clonotypes between healthy human individuals. Study findings and constraints: A generally larger estimated richness was seen in naive subsets than in memory subsets. About 5% was the fraction of naive CD4 clonotypes found shared across a few donors.

Profiling relied on immunoSEQ multiplex PCR, and the TCRdb table lists in-frame clones only, not all of them. The sample has around 2.1 million clones, approximately 94% seen once. The germline gives CDR1 PRHDT, CDR2 FYEKMQ (reference sequence). The CDR3 is 11 amino acids. The V and J ends lost 0 bases and 13 bases respectively, with 7 bases between them. Details on this clone: Its antigen is not known.

Naive CD8 isolation took CD45RO-negative cells positively selected for CCR7 and excluded terminally differentiated effector memory CD45RA+ cells. The study drew all its donors from Caucasian adults living in Nashville, Tennessee. The sequence came from a man aged 18 to 29 in good health. Some clones in this sample may be carry-over from other donors' samples. The rearrangement uses TRBV13 and TRBJ2-1, with unresolved D. The specimen was naive CD8+ T cells from PBMCs. The CDR3 nucleotides read TGTGCCAGCAGCTTAGGGGGGTCCCAGTTCTTC. The encoded protein is CASSLGGSQFF.